Below are 16 T cell receptor beta chains sequenced from a single sample in a study of blood T cell repertoires in COVID-19. Data came from immunoSEQ multiplex PCR; TCRdb stores just in-frame clones and leaves some out. This table has some 240,000 clones, 75% to 85% appearing once. The sequenced sample was peripheral blood. All receptors derive from a man aged 45-65 years with active or convalescent COVID-19.

The V and J genes are TRBV7-2 and TRBJ1-4; possible D gene TRBD1, 6 bases. Germline CDR1 reads SGHTA; CDR2 reads FQGNSA. The V gene lost 5 bases and the J gene lost 6 bases, with 16 bases spanning the gap. This CDR3 is 15 amino acids long. CDR3 bases: TGTGCCAGCAGCCGCCGCAGGGGAGGGGATGAAAAACTGTTTTTT. It encodes CASSRRRGGDEKLFF.

This clone came up a few times. This rearrangement joins TRBV5-4 to TRBJ1-2, with 7 bases identical to TRBD1. This CDR3 contains 15 residues. V gave up 4 bases and J gave up 7 bases; unmatched junction bases: 13. The V gene's germline CDR1 is SGHNT and CDR2 YYREEE (reference sequence). The CDR3 DNA is TGTGCCAGCAGCCATCCTACGACAGGGAACGGTGGCTACACCTTC. As protein: CASSHPTTGNGGYTF.

V gene TRBV28 combines with J gene TRBJ2-3; 7 bases are shared with TRBD2. Germline V lookup: CDR1 MDHEN, CDR2 SYDVKM. V shed 5 bases, J shed 4 bases, and the junction held 21 bases outside the gene matches. The CDR3 has 19 amino acids. Here the CDR3 reads CASSPPPLTSERKADTQYF. The CDR3 DNA reads TGTGCCAGCAGTCCCCCTCCCCTAACTAGCGAAAGGAAAGCAGATACGCAGTATTTT.

The chain has TRBV5-1 and TRBJ2-1; TRBD1 agrees at 7 bases. This CDR3 comprises 16 residues. From germline, CDR1 is SGHRS and CDR2 YFSETQ. J lost 3 bases, V lost 4 bases, and 10 bases had no gene match. The CDR3 coding sequence is TGCGCCAGCAGCCCGGGACAGCCCAACGGCTACAATGAGCAGTTCTTC. Protein product: CASSPGQPNGYNEQFF.

The V call is TRBV2, the J call TRBJ2-3; 7 bases are a match to TRBD2. Germline CDR1 reads SNHLY; CDR2 reads FYNNEI. The CDR3 contains 15 residues. V lost 3 bases to trimming and J lost 4 bases; unmatched junction nucleotides: 7. The CDR3, as DNA: TGTGCCAGCAGTGATCGCGGGAGTGGGGCAGATACGCAGTATTTT. Encoded protein: CASSDRGSGADTQYF.

The genes are TRBV5-5 and TRBJ2-4; D is perhaps TRBD1 (6 bases). Germline V gives CDR1 SGHKS, CDR2 YYEKEE (reference sequence). The ends were cut back, 4 bases at V and 1 base at J, with 9 bases in the middle. The CDR3 loop spans 14 amino acids. The DNA of the CDR3 is TGTGCCAGCAGCCTCAGGGGCGCCAAAAACATTCAGTACTTC. Protein product: CASSLRGAKNIQYF. Full variable domain (rest looked up from reference TRBV5-5 and TRBJ2-4): DAGVTQSPTHLIKTRGQQVTLRCSPISGHKSVSWYQQVLGQGPQFIFQYYEKEERGRGNFPDRFSARQFPNYSSELNVNALLLGDSALYLCASSLRGAKNIQYFGAGTRLSVL.

The J gene is TRBJ1-4, the V gene TRBV28; the D is unclear. The germline V and J ends were trimmed by 6 bases and 4 bases, with 6 bases remaining between them. The CDR3 has 12 amino acids. CDR1 and CDR2 (germline): MDHEN, SYDVKM. The CDR3 DNA follows: TGTGCCAGCAGCGCGGATAATGAAAAACTGTTTTTT. This sequence encodes CASSADNEKLFF.

The chain carries TRBV28 and TRBJ1-5; 8 nucleotides align to TRBD1. The CDR3 is 14 amino acids. CDR1 is MDHEN and CDR2 is SYDVKM in the germline V gene. The junction had 7 bases not matched to a gene; V was cut back by 6 bases and J by 6 bases. As DNA, the CDR3 is TGTGCCAGCAGCCCAGGACAGGGCCCTCAGCCCCAGCATTTT. It is translated as CASSPGQGPQPQHF.

The genes are TRBV20-1 and TRBJ1-2; no reliable D call. Deletions cut 3 bases from V and 5 bases from J, with 7 bases between. Germline V gene sequence: CDR1 DFQATT, CDR2 SNEGSKA (reference sequence). This CDR3 region has 11 residues. CDR3 nucleotide sequence: TGCAGTGCTAGTAATAGATATGGCTACACCTTC. It specifies CSASNRYGYTF.

The V gene is TRBV6-5, the J gene TRBJ1-1, with TRBD1 identical over 11 bases. V shed 4 bases, J shed 11 bases, and the junction held 6 bases outside the gene matches. Looked up from germline, CDR1 is MNHEY and CDR2 is SVGAGI. This CDR3 spans 13 amino acids. CDR3 protein: CASSFGQGAWAFF. CDR3 DNA: TGTGCCAGCAGTTTTGGACAGGGGGCTTGGGCTTTCTTT.

V is TRBV28 and J is TRBJ1-1; D may be TRBD1 (5 bases). Between the trimmed V and J ends, which lost 2 bases and 1 base, there was a span of 11 bases. This CDR3 is 15 amino acids long. CDR1 and CDR2 from the germline V gene are MDHEN and SYDVKM. The CDR3 sequence: CASSLRRASNTEAFF. The CDR3 DNA follows: TGTGCCAGCAGTTTACGCAGGGCCTCGAACACTGAAGCTTTCTTT.

The rearrangement joins TRBV6-5 to TRBJ1-2, with 10 bases that match TRBD1. V shed 5 bases and J 6 bases; nucleotides not matched to a gene: 6. Looked up from germline, CDR1 is MNHEY and CDR2 is SVGAGI. The CDR3 is made up of 14 amino acids. The CDR3 sequence is CASSPGTGENGYTF. The CDR3 coding sequence is TGTGCCAGCAGTCCCGGGACAGGGGAAAATGGCTACACCTTC.

A word on this clone: This sample includes further DNA sequences coding for the same CDR3. V is TRBV2 and J is TRBJ2-2, with TRBD2 matching 13 bases. Germline trimming cut 8 bases from V and 11 bases from J; bases unmatched to any gene: 8. The CDR3 loop spans 14 amino acids. The germline CDR1 and CDR2 sequences are SNHLY and FYNNEI. CDR3 protein: CASGRTSGGPELFF. Here the CDR3 DNA reads TGTGCCAGCGGCCGGACTAGCGGGGGTCCTGAGCTGTTTTTT.

V is TRBV19 and J is TRBJ1-1, with unresolved D. CDR3 length: 13 residues. CDR1 and CDR2 (germline): LNHDA, SQIVND (reference sequence). Trimming cost V 7 bases and J 7 bases, with 16 bases left between them. The CDR3 sequence is CASIGREGGEAFF. The CDR3 bases are TGTGCCAGTATCGGACGAGAGGGTGGTGAAGCTTTCTTT.

This chain joins TRBV3-1 (or the pseudogene TRBV3-2) and TRBJ2-2; D is ambiguous. Germline CDR1 reads LGHDT; CDR2 reads YNNKEL (reference sequence). This CDR3 region has 14 residues. V was clipped by 4 bases and J by 1 base, with 7 bases between them. CDR3: CASSLSKNTGELFF. Here the CDR3 DNA reads TGTGCCAGCAGCCTCAGTAAGAACACCGGGGAGCTGTTTTTT.

The chain is built from TRBV2 and TRBJ2-7, with 8 bases matching TRBD1. Germline V gene sequence: CDR1 SNHLY, CDR2 FYNNEI. Trimming took 6 bases from V and 3 from J; bases not matched to a gene: 7. This CDR3 is 14 amino acids long. The CDR3 spells CASRTGTGFYEQYF. CDR3 sequence (DNA): TGTGCCAGCAGGACCGGGACAGGCTTCTACGAGCAGTACTTC. Combining the CDR3 with reference TRBV2 and TRBJ2-7 gives the whole variable domain EPEVTQTPSHQVTQMGQEVILRCVPISNHLYFYWYRQILGQKVEFLVSFYNNEISEKSEIFDDQFSVERPDGSNFTLKIRSTKLEDSAMYFCASRTGTGFYEQYFGPGTRLTVT.